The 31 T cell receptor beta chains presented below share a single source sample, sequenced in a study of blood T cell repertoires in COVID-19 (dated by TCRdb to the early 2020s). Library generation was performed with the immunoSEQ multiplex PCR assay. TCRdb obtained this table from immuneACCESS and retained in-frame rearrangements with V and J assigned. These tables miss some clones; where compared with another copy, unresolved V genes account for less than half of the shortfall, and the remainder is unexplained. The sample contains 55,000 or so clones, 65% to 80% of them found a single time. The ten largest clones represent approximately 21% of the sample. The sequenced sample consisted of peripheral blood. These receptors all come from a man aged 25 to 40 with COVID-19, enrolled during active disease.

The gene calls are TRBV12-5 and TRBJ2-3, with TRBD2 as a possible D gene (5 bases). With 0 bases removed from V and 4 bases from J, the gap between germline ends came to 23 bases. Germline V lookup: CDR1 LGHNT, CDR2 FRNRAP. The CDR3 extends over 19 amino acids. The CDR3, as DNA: TGTGCTAGTGGTTTGGTACTCGCCCCGGGATCGGTGGGCGCAGATACGCAGTATTTT. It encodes CASGLVLAPGSVGADTQYF.

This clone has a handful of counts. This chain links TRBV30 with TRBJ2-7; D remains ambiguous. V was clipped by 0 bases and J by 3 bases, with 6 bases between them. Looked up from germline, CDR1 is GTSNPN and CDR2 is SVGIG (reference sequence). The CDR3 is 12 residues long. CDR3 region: CAWSVHFYEQYF. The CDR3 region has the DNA TGTGCCTGGAGTGTCCACTTCTACGAGCAGTACTTC.

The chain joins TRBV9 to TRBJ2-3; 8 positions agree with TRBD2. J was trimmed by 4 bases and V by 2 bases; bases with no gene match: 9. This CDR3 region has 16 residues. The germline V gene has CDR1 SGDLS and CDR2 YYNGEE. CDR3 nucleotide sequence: TGTGCCAGCAGCGTCGCAGCGGGAGTAGGACCAGATACGCAGTATTTT. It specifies CASSVAAGVGPDTQYF.

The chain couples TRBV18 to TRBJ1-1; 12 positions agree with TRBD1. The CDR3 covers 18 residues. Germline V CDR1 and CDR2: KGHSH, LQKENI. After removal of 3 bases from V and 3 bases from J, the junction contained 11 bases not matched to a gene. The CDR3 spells CASSPRLGDRGLDTEAFF. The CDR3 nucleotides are TGTGCCAGCTCACCTCGACTCGGGGACAGGGGGCTAGACACTGAAGCTTTCTTT. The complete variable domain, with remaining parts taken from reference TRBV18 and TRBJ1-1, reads NAGVMQNPRHLVRRRGQEARLRCSPMKGHSHVYWYRQLPEEGLKFMVYLQKENIIDESGMPKERFSAEFPKEGPSILRIQQVVRGDSAAYFCASSPRLGDRGLDTEAFFGQGTRLTVV.

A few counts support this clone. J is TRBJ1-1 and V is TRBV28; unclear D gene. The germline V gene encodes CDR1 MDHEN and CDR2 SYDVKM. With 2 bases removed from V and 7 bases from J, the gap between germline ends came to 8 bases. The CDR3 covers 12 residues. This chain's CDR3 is CASSLTQSEAFF. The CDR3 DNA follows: TGTGCCAGCAGTTTAACACAGAGTGAAGCTTTCTTT.

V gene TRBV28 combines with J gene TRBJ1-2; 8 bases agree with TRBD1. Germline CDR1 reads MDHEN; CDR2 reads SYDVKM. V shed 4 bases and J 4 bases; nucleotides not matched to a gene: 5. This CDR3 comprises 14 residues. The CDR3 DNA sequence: TGTGCCAGCAGTTACGGACAGGGAAGCTATGGCTACACCTTC. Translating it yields CASSYGQGSYGYTF.

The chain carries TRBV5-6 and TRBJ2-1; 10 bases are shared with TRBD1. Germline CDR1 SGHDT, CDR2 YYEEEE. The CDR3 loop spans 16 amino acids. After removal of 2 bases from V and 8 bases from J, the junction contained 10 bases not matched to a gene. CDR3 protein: CASSFRQGASLDEQFF. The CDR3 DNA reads TGTGCCAGCAGCTTTCGACAGGGGGCTTCGTTGGATGAGCAGTTCTTC.

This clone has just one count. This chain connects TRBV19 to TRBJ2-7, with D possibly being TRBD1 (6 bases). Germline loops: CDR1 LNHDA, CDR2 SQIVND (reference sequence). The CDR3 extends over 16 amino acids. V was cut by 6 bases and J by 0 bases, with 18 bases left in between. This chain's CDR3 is CASSPRTVSSSYEQYF. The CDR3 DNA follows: TGTGCCAGTAGCCCCAGGACAGTATCAAGCTCCTACGAGCAGTACTTC. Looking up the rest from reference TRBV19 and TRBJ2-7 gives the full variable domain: DGGITQSPKYLFRKEGQNVTLSCEQNLNHDAMYWYRQDPGQGLRLIYYSQIVNDFQKGDIAEGYSVSREKKESFPLTVTSAQKNPTAFYLCASSPRTVSSSYEQYFGPGTRLTVT.

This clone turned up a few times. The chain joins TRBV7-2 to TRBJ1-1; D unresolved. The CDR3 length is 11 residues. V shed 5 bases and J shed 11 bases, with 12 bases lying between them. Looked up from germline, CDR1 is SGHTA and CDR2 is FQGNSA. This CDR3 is CASSRAVSAFF. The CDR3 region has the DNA TGTGCCAGCAGCCGAGCCGTTTCGGCTTTCTTT.

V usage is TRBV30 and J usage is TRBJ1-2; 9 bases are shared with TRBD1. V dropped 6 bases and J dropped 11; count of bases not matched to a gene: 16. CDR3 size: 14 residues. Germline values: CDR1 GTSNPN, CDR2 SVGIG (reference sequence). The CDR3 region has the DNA TGTGCCTGCACGGGACAGGGATTGTCATTTATTTACACCTTC. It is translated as CACTGQGLSFIYTF.

CDR3 nucleotide sequence: TGTGCCAGCAGCTTAGGGGGGGGTGAGCAGTTCTTC. It specifies CASSLGGGEQFF. The chain recombines TRBV11-3 with TRBJ2-1; 7 nucleotides line up with TRBD2. The CDR3 loop spans 12 amino acids. Trimming removed 1 base from V and 9 bases from J; junction bases left unmatched: 0. Germline V gives CDR1 SGHNT, CDR2 YENEEA.

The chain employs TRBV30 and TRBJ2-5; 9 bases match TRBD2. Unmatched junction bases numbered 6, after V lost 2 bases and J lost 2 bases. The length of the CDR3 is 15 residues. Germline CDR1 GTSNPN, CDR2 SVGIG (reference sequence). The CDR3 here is CAWSRNSGGQETQYF. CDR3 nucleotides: TGTGCCTGGAGTAGAAATAGCGGGGGACAAGAGACCCAGTACTTC.

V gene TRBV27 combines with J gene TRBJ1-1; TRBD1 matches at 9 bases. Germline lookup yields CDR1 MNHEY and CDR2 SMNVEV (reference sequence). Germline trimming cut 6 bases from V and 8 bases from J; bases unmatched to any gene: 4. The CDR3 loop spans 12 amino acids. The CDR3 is CASSSGQGEAFF. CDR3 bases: TGTGCCAGCAGCTCTGGACAGGGGGAAGCTTTCTTT.

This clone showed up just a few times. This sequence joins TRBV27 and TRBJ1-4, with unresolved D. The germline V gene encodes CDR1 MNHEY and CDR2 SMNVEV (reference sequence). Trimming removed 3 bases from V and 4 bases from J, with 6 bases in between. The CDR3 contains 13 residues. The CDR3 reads CASSFPFNEKLFF. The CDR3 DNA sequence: TGTGCCAGCAGTTTTCCCTTTAATGAAAAACTGTTTTTT.

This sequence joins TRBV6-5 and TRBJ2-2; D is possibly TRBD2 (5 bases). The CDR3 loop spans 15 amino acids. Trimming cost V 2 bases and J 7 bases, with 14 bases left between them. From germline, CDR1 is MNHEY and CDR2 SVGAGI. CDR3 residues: CASSYTPSGVGELFF. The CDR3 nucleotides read TGTGCCAGCAGTTACACCCCGTCCGGGGTCGGGGAGCTGTTTTTT.

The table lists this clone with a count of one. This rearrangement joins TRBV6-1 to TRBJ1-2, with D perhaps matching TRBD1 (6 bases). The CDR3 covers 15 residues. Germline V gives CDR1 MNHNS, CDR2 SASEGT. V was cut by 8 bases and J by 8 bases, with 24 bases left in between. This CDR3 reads CASGLQGMDLGGYTF. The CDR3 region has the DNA TGTGCCAGCGGCCTTCAGGGGATGGATCTGGGAGGCTACACCTTC.

The CDR3 loop is CASSPTYDEQFF. The CDR3 DNA sequence: TGTGCCAGTAGTCCCACATACGATGAGCAGTTCTTC. This chain uses TRBV19 with TRBJ2-1; D uncertain. The CDR3 runs 12 residues. The V end was cut by 5 bases, the J end by 8 bases, with 10 bases between. Germline V gene sequence: CDR1 LNHDA, CDR2 SQIVND (reference sequence).

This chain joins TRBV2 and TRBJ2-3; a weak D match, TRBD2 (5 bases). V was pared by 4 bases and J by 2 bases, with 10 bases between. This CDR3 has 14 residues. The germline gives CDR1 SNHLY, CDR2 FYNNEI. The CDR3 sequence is CASSVVRVTDTQYF. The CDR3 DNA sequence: TGTGCCAGCAGTGTGGTGAGGGTCACAGATACGCAGTATTTT. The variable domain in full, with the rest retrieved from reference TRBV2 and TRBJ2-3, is EPEVTQTPSHQVTQMGQEVILRCVPISNHLYFYWYRQILGQKVEFLVSFYNNEISEKSEIFDDQFSVERPDGSNFTLKIRSTKLEDSAMYFCASSVVRVTDTQYFGPGTRLTVL.

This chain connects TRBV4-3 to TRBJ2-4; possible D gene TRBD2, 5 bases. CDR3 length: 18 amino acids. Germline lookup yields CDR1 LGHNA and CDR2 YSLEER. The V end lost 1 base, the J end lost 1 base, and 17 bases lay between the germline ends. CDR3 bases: TGCGCCAGCAGCCAAGGGTGGACGTGGAGGAGTGCCAAAAACATTCAGTACTTC. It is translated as CASSQGWTWRSAKNIQYF.

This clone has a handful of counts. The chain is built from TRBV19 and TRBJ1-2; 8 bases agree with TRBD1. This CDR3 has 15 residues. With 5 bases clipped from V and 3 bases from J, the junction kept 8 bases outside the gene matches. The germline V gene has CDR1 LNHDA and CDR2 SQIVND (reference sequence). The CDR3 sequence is CASSPPTGVYYGYTF. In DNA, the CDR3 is TGTGCCAGTAGTCCCCCGACAGGGGTATACTATGGCTACACCTTC.

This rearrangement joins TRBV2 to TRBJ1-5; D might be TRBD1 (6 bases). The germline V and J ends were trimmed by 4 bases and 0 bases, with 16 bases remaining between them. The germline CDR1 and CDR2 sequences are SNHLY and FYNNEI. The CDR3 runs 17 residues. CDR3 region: CASSGGQLIYSNQPQHF. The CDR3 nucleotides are TGTGCCAGCAGTGGAGGACAGCTGATCTATAGCAATCAGCCCCAGCATTTT.

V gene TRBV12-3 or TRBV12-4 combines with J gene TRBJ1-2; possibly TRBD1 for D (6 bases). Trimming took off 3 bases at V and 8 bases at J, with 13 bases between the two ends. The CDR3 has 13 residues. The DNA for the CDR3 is TGTGCCAGCAGTTTTACAGGGACGAACGGCTACACCTTC. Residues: CASSFTGTNGYTF.

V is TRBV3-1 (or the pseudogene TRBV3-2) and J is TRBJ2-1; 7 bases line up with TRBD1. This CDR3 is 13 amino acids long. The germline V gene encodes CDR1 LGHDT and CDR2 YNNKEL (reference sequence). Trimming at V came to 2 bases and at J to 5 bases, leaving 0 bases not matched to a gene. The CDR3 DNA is TGTGCCAGCAGCCAAACAGGGGACAATGAGCAGTTCTTC. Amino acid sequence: CASSQTGDNEQFF.

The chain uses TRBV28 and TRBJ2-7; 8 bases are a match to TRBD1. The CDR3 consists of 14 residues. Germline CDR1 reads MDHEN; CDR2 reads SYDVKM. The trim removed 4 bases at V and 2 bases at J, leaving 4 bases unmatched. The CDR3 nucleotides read TGTGCCAGCAGTTCGGGACAGGTGCCCTACGAGCAGTACTTC. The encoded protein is CASSSGQVPYEQYF.

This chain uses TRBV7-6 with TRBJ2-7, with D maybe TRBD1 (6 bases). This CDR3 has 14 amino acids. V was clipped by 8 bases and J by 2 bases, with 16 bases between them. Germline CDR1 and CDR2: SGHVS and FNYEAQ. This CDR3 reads CASSESRGAYEQYF. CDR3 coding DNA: TGTGCCAGCTCCGAAAGCAGGGGAGCCTACGAGCAGTACTTC.

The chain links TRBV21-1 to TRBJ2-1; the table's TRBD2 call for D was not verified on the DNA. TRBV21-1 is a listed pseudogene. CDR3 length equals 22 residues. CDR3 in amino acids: CASSFQLAGGPYSLIYFNEQFF. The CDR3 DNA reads TGTGCCAGCAGCTTTCAACTAGCGGGGGGCCCATATTCTTTGATCTATTTCAATGAGCAGTTCTTC.

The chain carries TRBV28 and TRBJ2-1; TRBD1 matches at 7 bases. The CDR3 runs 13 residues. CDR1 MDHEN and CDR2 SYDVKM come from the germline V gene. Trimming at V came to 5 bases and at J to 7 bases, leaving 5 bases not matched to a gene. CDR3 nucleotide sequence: TGTGCCAGCAGTCCTGACAGGGATAATGAGCAGTTCTTC. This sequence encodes CASSPDRDNEQFF.

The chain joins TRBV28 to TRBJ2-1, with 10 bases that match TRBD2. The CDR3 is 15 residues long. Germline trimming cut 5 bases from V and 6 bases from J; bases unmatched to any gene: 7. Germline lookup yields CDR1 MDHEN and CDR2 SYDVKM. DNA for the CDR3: TGTGCCAGCAGTCTACAATCTAGCGGGGGCAATGAGCAGTTCTTC. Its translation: CASSLQSSGGNEQFF.

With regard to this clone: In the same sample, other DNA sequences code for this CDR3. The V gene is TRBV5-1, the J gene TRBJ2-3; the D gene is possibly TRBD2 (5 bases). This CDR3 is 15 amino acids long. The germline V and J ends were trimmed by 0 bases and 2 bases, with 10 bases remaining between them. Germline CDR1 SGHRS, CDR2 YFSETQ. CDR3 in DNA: TGCGCCAGCAGCTTGGCCGGGGATTACACAGATACGCAGTATTTT. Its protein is CASSLAGDYTDTQYF.

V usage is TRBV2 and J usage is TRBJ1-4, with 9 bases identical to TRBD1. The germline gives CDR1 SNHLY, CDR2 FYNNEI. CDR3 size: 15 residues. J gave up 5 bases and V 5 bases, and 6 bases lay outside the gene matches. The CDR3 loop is CASSRDRALNEKLFF. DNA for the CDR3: TGTGCCAGCAGTAGGGACAGGGCCTTAAATGAAAAACTGTTTTTT.

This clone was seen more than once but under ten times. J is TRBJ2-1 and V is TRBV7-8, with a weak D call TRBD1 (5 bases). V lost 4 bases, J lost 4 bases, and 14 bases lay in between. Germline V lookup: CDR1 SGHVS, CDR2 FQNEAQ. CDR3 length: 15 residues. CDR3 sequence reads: CASSSTDRAYNEQFF. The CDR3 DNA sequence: TGTGCCAGCAGCTCGACAGACAGAGCTTACAATGAGCAGTTCTTC.